This T cell receptor (beta chain) was obtained from a study of blood T cells in healthy people across ages. This clonotype was found a few times. The antigen is not known. Germline V gene sequence: CDR1 DFQATT, CDR2 SNEGSKA (reference sequence). V gave up 5 bases and J gave up 7 bases; unmatched junction bases: 4. The CDR3 runs to 12 residues. The authors ran a second PCR of roughly 6 to 12 cycles using a sample-barcoded 5' primer and a J-beta primer mix. TCRdb redid the calling of the 5' RACE reads with MiXCR, one entry per CDR3 protein. Counted here are some 900,000 distinct CDR3 sequences, about 44% occurring once; the ten biggest clones make up 13%. Study results and caveats: Naive T cell percentage and TCR beta diversity correlated strongly.

The TCR sequence derives from a man aged 25-40 years in good health. The chain employs TRBV20-1 and TRBJ1-5; 8 bases agree with TRBD1. Input material: blood. CDR3 region: CSALDRGQPQHF. DNA for the CDR3: TGCAGTGCTCTCGACAGGGGCCAGCCCCAGCATTTT.